Included here is one T cell receptor (beta chain) sequence, with context. V lost 4 bases to trimming and J lost 1 base; unmatched junction nucleotides: 11. Germline-derived CDR1 and CDR2 are SGHDN and FVKESK. This CDR3 has 17 residues. This specimen comes from a study of blood T cell repertoires in COVID-19. The table came from immunoSEQ multiplex PCR; TCRdb's copy has only in-frame clones and leaves some out. The sample has about 73,000 clones, about nine tenths seen once. Material: peripheral blood. The sequence was obtained from a woman aged 18-35 years with acute or convalescent COVID-19. V and J are TRBV14 and TRBJ1-1; 8 positions match TRBD1. CDR3 region: CASSRAGTGGGNTEAFF. CDR3 nucleotide sequence: TGTGCCAGCAGCCGAGCCGGGACAGGTGGTGGGAACACTGAAGCTTTCTTT. The variable domain in full, completed from reference TRBV14 and TRBJ1-1, reads EAGVTQFPSHSVIEKGQTVTLRCDPISGHDNLYWYRRVMGKEIKFLLHFVKESKQDESGMPNNRFLAERTGGTYSTLKVQPAELEDSGVYFCASSRAGTGGGNTEAFFGQGTRLTVV.